This T cell receptor beta chain derives from a study of shared clonotypes between healthy human individuals. Overall study context: Each donor had three CD4 naive, three CD4 memory, two CD8 naive and one CD8 memory plate.

The study, taken as a whole, reports: Naive subsets, compared against memory subsets, generally had larger estimated richness values.

Germline lookup yields CDR1 SEHNR and CDR2 FQNEAQ (reference sequence). V was shortened by 5 bases and J by 7 bases, with 23 bases between the two germline ends. This CDR3 spans 16 amino acids. The DNA input per sorted-subset replicate PCR was roughly 210 ng, corresponding to tens of thousands of T cell genomes. Sequenced by immunoSEQ multiplex PCR; TCRdb stores in-frame clones only, minus some. Found here are fewer than 800,000 clones, about 91% of them singletons; the top ten hold roughly 24%. On this clone: Its antigen is undetermined.

Positive CCR7 selection of CD45RO-negative cells yielded the naive CD8 cells, and terminally differentiated effector memory CD45RA+ cells were excluded. This receptor was identified in a man aged 25 to 40 in good health. Sequencing used naive CD8+ T cells sorted from blood. This chain joins TRBV7-9 and TRBJ1-2; D is undetermined. Here the CDR3 reads CASSHSQLGGYTGYTF. The CDR3 bases are TGTGCCAGCAGCCACTCACAGTTGGGAGGTTATACTGGCTACACCTTC.